This is a list of T cell receptor beta chains from one sample in a study of shared clonotypes between healthy human individuals. The method was immunoSEQ multiplex PCR; TCRdb's version includes in-frame clones alone and lacks a portion of them. The repertoire holds some 580,000 clones, with about 98% as singletons. Source material: naive CD8+ T cells sorted from blood. The receptor source for this set is a man younger than 45 in good health. The CDR3 runs from the conserved cysteine through the conserved F or W. A D gene is named only where the DNA matches it firmly. Where a row states a size, it is once, few, many or the class of an expanded clone; other rows omit it.

j_call: TRBJ1-4; d_call: TRBD1; v_call: TRBV28; cdr3_length: 16; clone_size: -; cdr3_nt: TGTGCCAGCAGTCTACTGTCCGGACAGGTAGATGAAAAACTGTTTTTT; cdr3_aa: CASSLLSGQVDEKLFF
j_call: TRBJ1-1; d_call: -; v_call: TRBV18; cdr3_length: 14; clone_size: -; cdr3_nt: TGTGCCAGCTCACCATTGGCGAAGAACACTGAAGCTTTCTTT; cdr3_aa: CASSPLAKNTEAFF
j_call: TRBJ1-3; d_call: -; v_call: TRBV10-3; cdr3_length: 16; clone_size: -; cdr3_nt: TGTGCCATCAGCGCAGATTCCAGGATTACTGGAAACACCATATATTTT; cdr3_aa: CAISADSRITGNTIYF
j_call: TRBJ1-2; d_call: -; v_call: TRBV7-8; cdr3_length: 13; clone_size: -; cdr3_nt: TGTGCCAGCAGTCGCCCCCAGCGGGATGGCTACACCTTC; cdr3_aa: CASSRPQRDGYTF
j_call: TRBJ2-7; d_call: -; v_call: TRBV2; cdr3_length: 16; clone_size: -; cdr3_nt: TGTGCCAGCAGTGATCCCGGGGGGCTGAGCTCCTACGAGCAGTACTTC; cdr3_aa: CASSDPGGLSSYEQYF
j_call: TRBJ2-3; d_call: -; v_call: TRBV11-2; cdr3_length: 12; clone_size: few; cdr3_nt: TGTGCCAGCAGCTTGGGCACAGATACGCAGTATTTT; cdr3_aa: CASSLGTDTQYF
j_call: TRBJ2-7; d_call: -; v_call: TRBV7-9; cdr3_length: 18; clone_size: -; cdr3_nt: TGTGCCAGCAGCTCCACCGACATCGACCGGCACCGAATCCACGAGCAGTACTTC; cdr3_aa: CASSSTDIDRHRIHEQYF
j_call: TRBJ2-7; d_call: TRBD2; v_call: TRBV4-1; cdr3_length: 14; clone_size: once; cdr3_nt: TGCGCCAGCAGCCCCGAGGCGGGAGACTACGAGCAGTACTTC; cdr3_aa: CASSPEAGDYEQYF
j_call: TRBJ1-5; d_call: -; v_call: TRBV7-9; cdr3_length: 15; clone_size: -; cdr3_nt: TGTGCCAGCAGTGAAACGGGACAAAGCAATCAGCCCCAGCATTTT; cdr3_aa: CASSETGQSNQPQHF
j_call: TRBJ1-2; d_call: -; v_call: TRBV6-5; cdr3_length: 13; clone_size: -; cdr3_nt: TGTGCCAGCAGCTGGAGGGGCAGGGATGGCTACACCTTC; cdr3_aa: CASSWRGRDGYTF
j_call: TRBJ1-1; d_call: -; v_call: TRBV7-9; cdr3_length: 13; clone_size: -; cdr3_nt: TGTGCCAGCAGCTGGACCTTGAACACTGAAGCTTTCTTT; cdr3_aa: CASSWTLNTEAFF
j_call: TRBJ2-1; d_call: TRBD2; v_call: TRBV7-9; cdr3_length: 19; clone_size: -; cdr3_nt: TGTGCCAGCAGCCCAAGGCGGACTAGCGGGATCGGGTCCTACAATGAGCAGTTCTTC; cdr3_aa: CASSPRRTSGIGSYNEQFF
j_call: TRBJ2-7; d_call: TRBD1; v_call: TRBV30; cdr3_length: 14; clone_size: -; cdr3_nt: TGTGCCTGGAGTACCGGGACAGGGGTCCACGAGCAGTACTTC; cdr3_aa: CAWSTGTGVHEQYF
j_call: TRBJ2-7; d_call: -; v_call: TRBV10-3; cdr3_length: 14; clone_size: -; cdr3_nt: TGTGCCATCAGTGAGTACGGCAGGGTCAACGAGCAGTACTTC; cdr3_aa: CAISEYGRVNEQYF
j_call: TRBJ2-1; d_call: -; v_call: TRBV6-5; cdr3_length: 11; clone_size: -; cdr3_nt: TGTGCCAGCAGTTCCTATACTGAGCAGTTCTTC; cdr3_aa: CASSSYTEQFF
j_call: TRBJ2-7; d_call: -; v_call: TRBV14; cdr3_length: 14; clone_size: -; cdr3_nt: TGTGCCAGCAGCCAGGGACATCTCTCCTACGAGCAGTACTTC; cdr3_aa: CASSQGHLSYEQYF
j_call: TRBJ2-7; d_call: TRBD1; v_call: TRBV6-5; cdr3_length: 13; clone_size: -; cdr3_nt: TGTGCCAGCAGCTCAGACAGGGGCTACGAGCAGTACTTC; cdr3_aa: CASSSDRGYEQYF
j_call: TRBJ1-5; d_call: TRBD1; v_call: TRBV27; cdr3_length: 13; clone_size: -; cdr3_nt: TGTGCCAGCAGGGGGACAGGGCTTCAGCCCCAGCATTTT; cdr3_aa: CASRGTGLQPQHF
j_call: TRBJ1-1; d_call: -; v_call: TRBV4-3; cdr3_length: 13; clone_size: -; cdr3_nt: TGCGCCAGCAGCCAGGATATAAGGACTGAAGCTTTCTTT; cdr3_aa: CASSQDIRTEAFF
j_call: TRBJ2-5; d_call: -; v_call: TRBV7-2; cdr3_length: 14; clone_size: -; cdr3_nt: TGTGCCAGCAGCTTAACAGGGTCGTGGGAGACCCAGTACTTC; cdr3_aa: CASSLTGSWETQYF
j_call: TRBJ1-1; d_call: -; v_call: TRBV7-9; cdr3_length: 12; clone_size: -; cdr3_nt: TGTGCCAGCACCCGTCGGGACACTGAAGCTTTCTTT; cdr3_aa: CASTRRDTEAFF
j_call: TRBJ2-3; d_call: TRBD2; v_call: TRBV5-6; cdr3_length: 19; clone_size: -; cdr3_nt: TGTGCCAGCAGCTTGGAGTTGGCGACTAGCGGGCGACGCACAGATACGCAGTATTTT; cdr3_aa: CASSLELATSGRRTDTQYF
j_call: TRBJ2-1; d_call: TRBD2; v_call: TRBV7-6; cdr3_length: 16; clone_size: -; cdr3_nt: TGTGCCAGCAGCTTGTTAGGGACTAGCGGCTACAATGAGCAGTTCTTC; cdr3_aa: CASSLLGTSGYNEQFF
j_call: TRBJ2-7; d_call: -; v_call: TRBV5-1; cdr3_length: 13; clone_size: -; cdr3_nt: TGCGCCAGCAGCTTGTACGCCACCTACGAGCAGTACTTC; cdr3_aa: CASSLYATYEQYF